The next 31 T cell receptor beta chains were all read from a single sample in a study of cytomegalovirus exposure and HLA in healthy donors. The PCR used 60 Vbeta and 13 Jbeta primers. Assay used: immunoSEQ multiplex PCR; TCRdb lists only in-frame clones, some missing. Altogether about 120,000 clones are present, about 85% being singletons, with the ten largest covering 0.24%. Material for sequencing was PBMCs. These receptor sequences come from a man aged 50-60 years in good health and CMV-seronegative.

The chain uses TRBV9 and TRBJ2-7; tentative D call: TRBD2 (6 bases). Germline V CDR1 and CDR2: SGDLS, YYNGEE. V gave up 2 bases and J gave up 0 bases, with 9 bases separating them. The CDR3 covers 14 residues. The CDR3 sequence is CASSVQGGSYEQYF. In nucleotides, the CDR3 is TGTGCCAGCAGCGTCCAGGGAGGCTCCTACGAGCAGTACTTC.

J is TRBJ1-5 and V is TRBV7-6; tentative D call: TRBD1 (6 bases). V was shortened by 3 bases and J by 0 bases, with 18 bases between the two germline ends. Germline lookup yields CDR1 SGHVS and CDR2 FNYEAQ. This CDR3 is built from 18 residues. This CDR3 reads CASSLEPLTGYSNQPQHF. DNA of the CDR3: TGTGCCAGCAGCTTGGAGCCCCTGACAGGCTATAGCAATCAGCCCCAGCATTTT.

This chain uses TRBV7-2 with TRBJ1-5, with D unclear. CDR3 length: 12 residues. The V end was cut by 5 bases, the J end by 3 bases, with 5 bases between. Germline V gene lookup returns CDR1 SGHTA and CDR2 FQGNSA. The CDR3 DNA reads as TGTGCCAGCAGCCATCCCAATCAGCCCCAGCATTTT. It yields the protein CASSHPNQPQHF.

The chain is built from TRBV7-9 and TRBJ2-6; 8 bases are shared with TRBD1. V trimming: 6 bases; J trimming: 0 bases; junction bases outside the gene matches: 7. The CDR3 covers 17 residues. Germline V gene data show CDR1 as SEHNR and CDR2 as FQNEAQ (reference sequence). CDR3 sequence reads: CASRAGGSSSGANVLTF. DNA for the CDR3: TGTGCCAGCAGGGCAGGGGGCTCCAGCTCTGGGGCCAACGTCCTGACTTTC.

This sequence joins TRBV6-5 and TRBJ1-1; 7 nucleotides match TRBD1. With V trimmed by 6 bases and J by 6 bases, 7 bases remained unmatched. This CDR3 is built from 13 residues. Germline lookup yields CDR1 MNHEY and CDR2 SVGAGI. In DNA, the CDR3 is TGTGCCAGCAGGAGAGACAGGGCCTCTGAAGCTTTCTTT. Its protein product is CASRRDRASEAFF.

The rearrangement uses TRBV5-6 and TRBJ2-4, with 8 bases aligning to TRBD1. Trimming at V came to 7 bases and at J to 3 bases, leaving 9 bases not matched to a gene. The V gene's germline CDR1 is SGHDT and CDR2 YYEEEE. The length of the CDR3 is 15 residues. CDR3 protein: CASGELQGGKNIQYF. In DNA, the CDR3 is TGTGCCAGCGGGGAATTACAGGGGGGCAAAAACATTCAGTACTTC.

The rearrangement links TRBV5-1 to TRBJ2-5, with TRBD2 matching over 10 bases. Germline V gene data show CDR1 as SGHRS and CDR2 as YFSETQ. The ends lost 4 bases at V and 2 bases at J; junction bases unmatched: 8. This CDR3 region has 16 residues. CDR3: CASSMGLAGAQETQYF. The CDR3 bases are TGCGCCAGCAGCATGGGGCTAGCGGGGGCTCAAGAGACCCAGTACTTC.

The genes are TRBV10-2 and TRBJ1-4, with unresolved D. V dropped 4 bases and J dropped 4 bases, with 13 bases sitting between them. The CDR3 loop spans 15 amino acids. Germline CDR1 and CDR2: WSHSY and SAAADI. DNA for the CDR3: TGCGCCAGCAGTGCCCCGGGCGGAGGTAATGAAAAACTGTTTTTT. Protein sequence: CASSAPGGGNEKLFF.

V usage is TRBV4-1 and J usage is TRBJ2-5; 7 nucleotides agree with TRBD2. Germline V CDR1 and CDR2: MGHRA, YSYEKL. V lost 0 bases and J lost 5; bases outside the gene matches: 3. The CDR3 has 14 amino acids. The CDR3 nucleotides read TGCGCCAGCAGCCAAGAACTAGCGTTCGAGACCCAGTACTTC. Translation gives CASSQELAFETQYF.

The chain is built from TRBV2 and TRBJ1-3; possible D gene TRBD1, 6 bases. The CDR3 consists of 13 residues. The germline V gene encodes CDR1 SNHLY and CDR2 FYNNEI. V lost 10 bases and J lost 0, with 10 bases in between. CDR3 sequence (DNA): TGTGCCATCAAACAGGGCTCTGGAAACACCATATATTTT. Protein product: CAIKQGSGNTIYF.

This clone was seen more than once but under ten times. The rearrangement links TRBV9 to TRBJ1-3; TRBD1 is a possible D gene (6 bases). Trimming left V 0 bases short and J 4 bases short, with 11 bases between. CDR1 SGDLS and CDR2 YYNGEE come from the germline V gene. The CDR3 totals 15 residues. CDR3: CASSVAPGDGNTIYF. The CDR3 DNA follows: TGTGCCAGCAGCGTAGCTCCAGGGGACGGAAACACCATATATTTT.

V and J are TRBV19 and TRBJ1-4; tentatively, D is TRBD1 (5 bases). Germline V gene sequence: CDR1 LNHDA, CDR2 SQIVND (reference sequence). The CDR3 is 19 residues long. Deletions cut 4 bases from V and 8 bases from J, with 29 bases between. The CDR3 region has the DNA TGTGCCAGTAGTAGCTGGCCCGACAGCGATTCCCCATTTTTCGAAAAACTGTTTTTT. Its protein product is CASSSWPDSDSPFFEKLFF.

The chain combines TRBV25-1 with TRBJ1-2; D may be TRBD1 (5 bases). Trimming left V 7 bases short and J 2 bases short, with 11 bases between. The germline gives CDR1 MGHDK, CDR2 SYGVNS. The CDR3 has 13 residues. As DNA, the CDR3 is TGTGCCAGCACCCCCTCAGGGAACTATGGCTACACCTTC. Protein: CASTPSGNYGYTF.

V is TRBV7-9 and J is TRBJ1-2; D might be TRBD1 (5 bases). Germline loops: CDR1 SEHNR, CDR2 FQNEAQ (reference sequence). The CDR3 covers 13 residues. Trimming took 5 bases from V and 4 from J, leaving 11 bases between them. The CDR3 nucleotides are TGTGCCAGCAGCGTGACAGAAGGCTATGGCTACACCTTC. This sequence encodes CASSVTEGYGYTF.

The J gene is TRBJ2-2, the V gene TRBV6-5, with D possibly being TRBD2 (6 bases). Germline CDR1 MNHEY, CDR2 SVGAGI. The CDR3 covers 14 residues. V was clipped by 6 bases and J by 1 base, with 9 bases between them. CDR3 nucleotide sequence: TGTGCCAGCAGCCGGGACTTGAACACCGGGGAGCTGTTTTTT. Amino acid sequence: CASSRDLNTGELFF.

The CDR3 region is CASSPGGVHEQYF. In nucleotides, the CDR3 is TGTGCCAGCTCACCCGGGGGGGTACACGAGCAGTACTTC. The rearrangement uses TRBV18 and TRBJ2-7; 8 bases match TRBD2. The CDR3 is 13 amino acids. Germline assignment: CDR1 KGHSH and CDR2 LQKENI. Trimming removed 3 bases from V and 5 bases from J; junction bases left unmatched: 3.

The V call is TRBV5-4, the J call TRBJ2-7; unclear D gene. The germline V gene encodes CDR1 SGHNT and CDR2 YYREEE (reference sequence). Trimming pared 0 bases from V and 6 bases from J, leaving 7 bases between. The length of the CDR3 is 12 residues. CDR3: CASSLAGFEQYF. The CDR3 DNA sequence: TGTGCCAGCAGCTTGGCCGGGTTCGAGCAGTACTTC.

This sequence joins TRBV29-1 and TRBJ1-2; D perhaps matches TRBD1 (5 bases). Trimming stripped 6 bases from V and 2 bases from J, with 10 bases between. Germline-derived CDR1 and CDR2 are SQVTM and ANQGSEA. This CDR3 is built from 12 residues. The CDR3 DNA reads as TGCAGCGTCGGGGGAGAGAACTATGGCTACACCTTC. Its translation: CSVGGENYGYTF. Using reference TRBV29-1 and TRBJ1-2 for the parts outside the CDR3, the full variable domain is SAVISQKPSRDICQRGTSLTIQCQVDSQVTMMFWYRQQPGQSLTLIATANQGSEATYESGFVIDKFPISRPNLTFSTLTVSNMSPEDSSIYLCSVGGENYGYTFGSGTRLTVV.

The rearrangement joins TRBV7-2 to TRBJ2-7, with D maybe TRBD2 (6 bases). Per the germline V gene, CDR1 is SGHTA and CDR2 is FQGNSA. The length of the CDR3 is 13 residues. V was shortened by 0 bases and J by 4 bases, with 7 bases between the two germline ends. CDR3 amino acids: CASSLAREYEQYF. CDR3 DNA sequence: TGTGCCAGCAGCTTAGCGCGGGAATACGAGCAGTACTTC.

J is TRBJ2-5 and V is TRBV7-2; 7 bases are shared with TRBD2. CDR1 SGHTA and CDR2 FQGNSA come from the germline V gene. Losses at the gene ends were 4 bases for V and 5 bases for J; bases not matched to a gene: 10. The CDR3 has 15 residues. As DNA, the CDR3 is TGTGCCAGCAGCTCCCTCCTAGCGGATTCGGAGACCCAGTACTTC. This sequence encodes CASSSLLADSETQYF.

The rearrangement joins TRBV2 to TRBJ1-2; D possibly corresponds to TRBD1 (5 bases). CDR3 length: 15 residues. The V gene's germline CDR1 is SNHLY and CDR2 FYNNEI. V was shortened by 8 bases and J by 0 bases, with 16 bases between the two germline ends. CDR3 protein: CASPQAPIANYGYTF. In nucleotides, the CDR3 is TGTGCCAGCCCACAGGCGCCCATAGCTAACTATGGCTACACCTTC.

The chain couples TRBV6-5 to TRBJ2-7; TRBD1 is a possible D gene (5 bases). V gave up 0 bases and J gave up 2 bases, with 11 bases separating them. CDR3 length: 15 residues. In germline, CDR1 is MNHEY, CDR2 SVGAGI. The CDR3 DNA follows: TGTGCCAGCAGTTACTCCCGGACATATACCTACGAGCAGTACTTC. This gives the protein CASSYSRTYTYEQYF.

The CDR3 region is CSARQGGRDTEAFF. CDR3 nucleotide sequence: TGCAGCGCCCGACAGGGGGGAAGGGACACTGAAGCTTTCTTT. The rearrangement joins TRBV29-1 to TRBJ1-1, with 9 bases fitting TRBD1. Losses at the gene ends were 7 bases for V and 3 bases for J; bases not matched to a gene: 9. The CDR3 is made up of 14 amino acids. Germline CDR1 is SQVTM and CDR2 is ANQGSEA. Combining the CDR3 with reference TRBV29-1 and TRBJ1-1 gives the whole variable domain SAVISQKPSRDICQRGTSLTIQCQVDSQVTMMFWYRQQPGQSLTLIATANQGSEATYESGFVIDKFPISRPNLTFSTLTVSNMSPEDSSIYLCSARQGGRDTEAFFGQGTRLTVV.

The rearrangement links TRBV7-9 to TRBJ1-2, with TRBD1 identical over 7 bases. Trimming cost V 3 bases and J 2 bases; bases outside gene matches: 12. The germline gives CDR1 SEHNR, CDR2 FQNEAQ (reference sequence). The CDR3 is 17 amino acids. In nucleotides, the CDR3 is TGTGCCAGCAGCTTTTATCTACGACAGGGCCTAAACTATGGCTACACCTTC. As protein: CASSFYLRQGLNYGYTF. The whole variable domain, filled in from reference TRBV7-9 and TRBJ1-2, reads DTGVSQNPRHKITKRGQNVTFRCDPISEHNRLYWYRQTLGQGPEFLTYFQNEAQLEKSRLLSDRFSAERPKGSFSTLEIQRTEQGDSAMYLCASSFYLRQGLNYGYTFGSGTRLTVV.

The chain employs TRBV5-5 and TRBJ1-1; the D is unclear. Trimming took off 2 bases at V and 0 bases at J, with 11 bases between the two ends. Germline CDR1 is SGHKS and CDR2 is YYEKEE (reference sequence). The CDR3 covers 15 residues. Here the CDR3 reads CASSLVGPMNTEAFF. CDR3 DNA sequence: TGTGCCAGCAGCTTAGTGGGCCCAATGAACACTGAAGCTTTCTTT.

V and J are TRBV20-1 and TRBJ2-5; D is perhaps TRBD2 (6 bases). V lost 4 bases and J 5 bases, leaving 8 bases between the germline ends. CDR3 size: 11 residues. Germline V gene sequence: CDR1 DFQATT, CDR2 SNEGSKA (reference sequence). CDR3: CSATGRETQYF. As DNA, the CDR3 is TGCAGTGCTACAGGGAGGGAGACCCAGTACTTC.

The chain uses TRBV9 and TRBJ2-3; the match to TRBD2 covers 14 bases. Germline CDR1 is SGDLS and CDR2 is YYNGEE. The CDR3 sequence is 17 residues long. V lost 0 bases to trimming and J lost 4 bases; unmatched junction nucleotides: 4. The CDR3 loop is CASSVGLAGGVADTQYF. The CDR3 DNA reads TGTGCCAGCAGCGTAGGACTAGCGGGAGGGGTCGCAGATACGCAGTATTTT.

This chain connects TRBV6-5 to TRBJ2-2, with 10 bases identical to TRBD2. This CDR3 is built from 15 residues. Per germline, CDR1 MNHEY and CDR2 SVGAGI. J lost 1 base, V lost 7 bases, and 3 bases had no gene match. The CDR3: CASNRLAGNTGELFF. CDR3 DNA sequence: TGTGCCAGCAACAGACTAGCGGGGAACACCGGGGAGCTGTTTTTT.

Turning to this clone: Mismatch with germline at one junction end may stem from a read error. The rearrangement joins TRBV7-7 to TRBJ2-1, with 7 bases identical to TRBD2. The CDR3 runs 14 residues. Germline values: CDR1 SSHAT, CDR2 FNYEAQ (reference sequence). CDR3 DNA: TGTGCTAGCAGCCCCGGGACTACTAACAATGAGCAGTTCTTC. This encodes CASSPGTTNNEQFF.

The chain links TRBV5-1 to TRBJ1-2, with D tentatively TRBD1 (5 bases). Germline V gives CDR1 SGHRS, CDR2 YFSETQ. V lost 0 bases and J 6 bases, leaving 18 bases between the germline ends. This CDR3 spans 16 amino acids. CDR3: CASSLAGSPREDGYTF. CDR3 sequence (DNA): TGCGCCAGCAGCTTGGCCGGCTCACCCAGGGAGGATGGCTACACCTTC.

The rearrangement uses TRBV6-1 and TRBJ2-1; no clear D. Trimming pared 6 bases from V and 11 bases from J, leaving 8 bases between. Germline V gene sequence: CDR1 MNHNS, CDR2 SASEGT. The CDR3 is 10 residues long. The CDR3 nucleotides are TGTGCCAGCAGAGACACACAGCAGTTCTTC. Translated: CASRDTQQFF.